Each of the 14 T cell receptor beta chains below was sequenced from the same sample in a study of beta chain features in type 1 diabetes. Reverse transcribing all isolated RNA meant expressed TCRB transcripts were sequenced. Here immunoSEQ multiplex PCR was the method, and the copy in TCRdb shows in-frame clones only, minus some. Among around 280,000 clones listed, 15% were seen once. Study-wide points: Researchers report that Type 1 diabetes patients had moderately but significantly shorter TCRB CDR3s across all four CD4+ subsets.

Their cognate antigens are unknown. Sequencing was done on a sample of naive CD4+ T cells from blood. The receptor set was obtained from a man aged 18 to 35 with type 1 diabetes.

This chain links TRBV6-4 with TRBJ2-3; 9 positions match TRBD2. The CDR3 length is 14 residues. Germline V gene sequence: CDR1 MRHNA, CDR2 SNTAGT. The trim removed 6 bases at V and 4 bases at J, leaving 5 bases unmatched. CDR3 region: CASRKSGRSDTQYF. The CDR3 nucleotides read TGTGCCAGCAGGAAGAGCGGGAGGTCAGATACGCAGTATTTT.

This chain links TRBV7-9 with TRBJ1-2, with D possibly being TRBD1 (6 bases). Trimming stripped 5 bases from V and 3 bases from J, with 16 bases between. CDR1 is SEHNR and CDR2 is FQNEAQ in the germline V gene (reference sequence). This CDR3 is 15 amino acids long. DNA of the CDR3: TGTGCCAGCAGCCCGGACCGGACAGTCGACTATGGCTACACCTTC. Its protein is CASSPDRTVDYGYTF.

The chain has TRBV5-4 and TRBJ2-4; TRBD1 aligns across 9 bases. CDR1 and CDR2 (germline): SGHNT, YYREEE (reference sequence). With V trimmed by 4 bases and J by 6 bases, 5 bases remained unmatched. The CDR3 runs to 14 residues. The CDR3 nucleotides are TGTGCCAGCAGCCATGAGACAGGGGGAAACATTCAGTACTTC. This translates into CASSHETGGNIQYF.

This clone was recorded a few times. V is TRBV29-1 and J is TRBJ1-1; D is perhaps TRBD1 (6 bases). The V end was cut by 7 bases, the J end by 0 bases, with 12 bases between. In germline, CDR1 is SQVTM, CDR2 ANQGSEA. This CDR3 spans 13 amino acids. This chain's CDR3 is CSGGQTMNTEAFF. Here the CDR3 DNA reads TGCAGCGGTGGACAGACCATGAACACTGAAGCTTTCTTT.

This chain joins TRBV4-3 and TRBJ1-1, with D unclear. Germline-derived CDR1 and CDR2 are LGHNA and YSLEER. The CDR3 consists of 11 residues. Trimming cost V 4 bases and J 7 bases, with 7 bases left between them. The CDR3 loop is CASSRGFEAFF. The CDR3 DNA follows: TGCGCCAGCAGCCGCGGTTTTGAAGCTTTCTTT.

Here the CDR3 reads CASRTGTSGRQTQYF. Here the CDR3 DNA reads TGTGCCAGCAGAACCGGGACTAGTGGTCGTCAGACCCAGTACTTC. The chain links TRBV7-9 to TRBJ2-5; TRBD2 matches at 8 bases. This CDR3 region has 15 residues. V dropped 6 bases and J dropped 6; count of bases not matched to a gene: 12. From germline, CDR1 is SEHNR and CDR2 FQNEAQ (reference sequence).

A few counts support this clone. The V call is TRBV6-1, the J call TRBJ1-1; D is undetermined. Trimming took off 2 bases at V and 10 bases at J, with 17 bases between the two ends. Germline values: CDR1 MNHNS, CDR2 SASEGT. This CDR3 spans 14 amino acids. The CDR3 loop is CASSEMGPGAAAFF. In DNA form, the CDR3 reads TGTGCCAGCAGTGAAATGGGCCCCGGAGCGGCAGCTTTCTTT.

The genes are TRBV14 and TRBJ2-2; 10 bases line up with TRBD2. The CDR3 totals 16 residues. Germline values: CDR1 SGHDN, CDR2 FVKESK. With 3 bases clipped from V and 1 base from J, the junction kept 2 bases outside the gene matches. CDR3 coding DNA: TGTGCCAGCAGCCACGGACTAGCGGTGAACACCGGGGAGCTGTTTTTT. This codes for CASSHGLAVNTGELFF.

This chain joins TRBV7-9 and TRBJ2-1, with D perhaps TRBD1 (7 bases). The germline V gene encodes CDR1 SEHNR and CDR2 FQNEAQ (reference sequence). The CDR3 loop spans 15 amino acids. Trimming cost V 5 bases and J 3 bases, with 14 bases left between them. CDR3 DNA sequence: TGTGCCAGCAGCCGGCGGGACAGCCTCTACAATGAGCAGTTCTTC. This translates into CASSRRDSLYNEQFF.

The chain carries TRBV4-3 and TRBJ2-5, with no clear D. Germline V gene lookup returns CDR1 LGHNA and CDR2 YSLEER. Trimming took off 1 base at V and 5 bases at J, with 5 bases between the two ends. The CDR3 totals 12 residues. The CDR3, as DNA: TGCGCCAGCAGCCAAGTCAGGGAGACCCAGTACTTC. It encodes CASSQVRETQYF.

Only a few counts were recorded for this clone. CDR3 sequence (DNA): TGCAGTGCTAGGCGGGACAATGAGCAGTTCTTC. This encodes CSARRDNEQFF. The chain has TRBV20-1 and TRBJ2-1; perhaps TRBD2 as D (5 bases). Germline assignment: CDR1 DFQATT and CDR2 SNEGSKA (reference sequence). V was cut by 3 bases and J by 5 bases, with 5 bases left in between. The CDR3 totals 11 residues.

The sample holds a few counts of this clone. The sample contains more than one DNA sequence encoding this CDR3. Written as DNA, the CDR3 is TGCGCCAGCAGCCTTAGCACAGATACGCAGTATTTT. Amino acid sequence: CASSLSTDTQYF. The J gene is TRBJ2-3, the V gene TRBV5-1; D is uncertain. There are 12 residues in the CDR3. V was cut by 4 bases and J by 0 bases, with 3 bases left in between. Looked up from germline, CDR1 is SGHRS and CDR2 is YFSETQ.

The chain has TRBV19 and TRBJ2-1; possibly TRBD2 for D (5 bases). The germline V and J ends were trimmed by 0 bases and 12 bases, with 9 bases remaining between them. The V gene's germline CDR1 is LNHDA and CDR2 SQIVND (reference sequence). The CDR3 runs to 12 residues. CDR3 DNA sequence: TGTGCCAGTAGTATAGATGGCGGGTGGCAGTTCTTC. Amino acid sequence: CASSIDGGWQFF. The complete variable domain, with remaining parts taken from reference TRBV19 and TRBJ2-1, reads DGGITQSPKYLFRKEGQNVTLSCEQNLNHDAMYWYRQDPGQGLRLIYYSQIVNDFQKGDIAEGYSVSREKKESFPLTVTSAQKNPTAFYLCASSIDGGWQFFGPGTRLTVL.

This clone was detected a few times. V usage is TRBV6-5 and J usage is TRBJ2-7, with a tentative D call TRBD1 (6 bases). The CDR3 spans 13 residues. Looked up from germline, CDR1 is MNHEY and CDR2 is SVGAGI. V shed 5 bases and J shed 7 bases, with 15 bases lying between them. CDR3: CASSLTQGLEQYF. The CDR3 nucleotides are TGTGCCAGCAGTCTTACACAGGGATTGGAGCAGTACTTC.